These 28 T cell receptor beta chains were all obtained from the same sample, sequenced in a study of T cell responses to AZD1222 COVID-19 vaccine. Sequencing was performed with immunoSEQ multiplex PCR; in TCRdb, only in-frame clones are kept and a portion is missing. This sample yields 200,000 or so clones, of which approximately 94% are seen a single time; 7% to 9.5% belongs to the top ten. This material consisted of peripheral blood, taken on day 0 of AZD1222 vaccination. The receptors here all came from an adult in good health.

V and J are TRBV2 and TRBJ2-7; D tentatively fits TRBD1 or TRBD2 (8 bases each). Trimming pared 8 bases from V and 3 bases from J, leaving 20 bases between. Germline CDR1 SNHLY, CDR2 FYNNEI. This CDR3 is built from 15 residues. The CDR3 DNA reads TGTGCCAGCCCTGCAGGGGGCGGGAGGCGCTACGAGCAGTACTTC. Protein: CASPAGGGRRYEQYF.

The V gene is TRBV25-1, the J gene TRBJ2-7; TRBD1 agrees at 10 bases. This CDR3 region has 17 residues. Germline CDR1 reads MGHDK; CDR2 reads SYGVNS. Trimming removed 5 bases from V and 4 bases from J; junction bases left unmatched: 14. The CDR3 DNA sequence: TGTGCCAGCAGTAAATCCCTTCCCGGGACAGGGGATTACGAGCAGTACTTC. Its protein is CASSKSLPGTGDYEQYF.

This sequence joins TRBV24-1 and TRBJ1-2, with a tentative D call TRBD1 (5 bases). With 4 bases removed from V and 8 bases from J, the gap between germline ends came to 13 bases. Germline CDR1 reads KGHDR; CDR2 reads SFDVKD. This CDR3 has 13 residues. The CDR3, as DNA: TGTGCCACCAGTGACGGGACGGGGCTGGGCTACACCTTC. It translates to CATSDGTGLGYTF.

This rearrangement joins TRBV7-3 to TRBJ2-2; maybe TRBD1 (5 bases). Trimming cost V 3 bases and J 7 bases, with 9 bases left between them. The CDR3 sequence is 13 residues long. CDR1 is SGHTA and CDR2 is FQGTGA in the germline V gene. CDR3 sequence: CASSFQGSGELFF. The CDR3 DNA reads TGTGCCAGCAGCTTCCAGGGTAGCGGGGAGCTGTTTTTT.

The V and J genes are TRBV27 and TRBJ2-1; 8 bases are a match to TRBD2. V dropped 5 bases and J dropped 3; count of bases not matched to a gene: 3. Germline lookup yields CDR1 MNHEY and CDR2 SMNVEV (reference sequence). The CDR3 has 14 amino acids. The CDR3 nucleotides are TGTGCCAGCAGTCGGGGGGGACGCTACAATGAGCAGTTCTTC. It translates to CASSRGGRYNEQFF.

The genes are TRBV14 and TRBJ2-1; D uncertain. Germline V gives CDR1 SGHDN, CDR2 FVKESK. The V end was cut by 3 bases, the J end by 0 bases, with 6 bases between. CDR3 length: 14 residues. For the CDR3, the DNA is TGTGCCAGCAGCCACTACGGCTCCTACAATGAGCAGTTCTTC. Translating gives CASSHYGSYNEQFF.

The CDR3: CASNEQGKYEKLFF. CDR3 DNA sequence: TGTGCCAGCAACGAACAGGGGAAGTATGAAAAACTGTTTTTT. This chain links TRBV27 with TRBJ1-4; 7 bases fit TRBD1. The CDR3 is made up of 14 amino acids. The V and J ends lost 7 bases and 6 bases, in that order; junction bases with no gene match: 8. Germline V gene data show CDR1 as MNHEY and CDR2 as SMNVEV (reference sequence).

The CDR3 protein is CASSPLQGGGYGYTF. CDR3 in DNA: TGTGCCAGCAGCCCCTTGCAGGGCGGCGGCTATGGCTACACCTTC. V usage is TRBV5-4 and J usage is TRBJ1-2, with a tentative D call TRBD1 (5 bases). Germline V CDR1 and CDR2: SGHNT, YYREEE (reference sequence). Trimming stripped 4 bases from V and 4 bases from J, with 17 bases between. CDR3 length equals 15 residues.

The chain carries TRBV4-2 and TRBJ2-1, with 9 bases lining up with TRBD2. This CDR3 has 18 amino acids. Unmatched junction bases numbered 6, after V lost 0 bases and J lost 0 bases. Germline V gene lookup returns CDR1 LGHNA and CDR2 YNFKEQ. The CDR3 DNA reads as TGTGCCAGCAGCCAAGACTCGCGGGAGGGGAGCTCCTACAATGAGCAGTTCTTC. This translates into CASSQDSREGSSYNEQFF.

This clone was detected many times. The J gene is TRBJ2-2, the V gene TRBV2; D remains unclear. This CDR3 is 14 amino acids long. Trimming stripped 4 bases from V and 1 base from J, with 7 bases between. Per germline, CDR1 SNHLY and CDR2 FYNNEI. DNA for the CDR3: TGTGCCAGCAGTGCAAACAGGAACACCGGGGAGCTGTTTTTT. Translation: CASSANRNTGELFF.

The rearrangement joins TRBV7-2 to TRBJ2-3, with 7 bases fitting TRBD2. CDR1 SGHTA and CDR2 FQGNSA come from the germline V gene. V dropped 4 bases and J dropped 6; count of bases not matched to a gene: 13. CDR3 length: 16 residues. CDR3 bases: TGTGCCAGCAGCTCGTTGAGGACTAGGGTCCGGGATACGCAGTATTTT. It codes for CASSSLRTRVRDTQYF.

The chain employs TRBV2 and TRBJ2-5; perhaps D is TRBD1 or TRBD2 (6 bases each). Trimming took 6 bases from V and 2 from J, leaving 13 bases between them. The CDR3 covers 14 residues. CDR1 is SNHLY, CDR2 FYNNEI, per germline. The CDR3 DNA is TGTGCCAGCAGAGAACCGGGGGCGCAAGAGACCCAGTACTTC. This gives the protein CASREPGAQETQYF. Together with reference TRBV2 and TRBJ2-5, the CDR3 gives the full variable domain: EPEVTQTPSHQVTQMGQEVILRCVPISNHLYFYWYRQILGQKVEFLVSFYNNEISEKSEIFDDQFSVERPDGSNFTLKIRSTKLEDSAMYFCASREPGAQETQYFGPGTRLLVL.

The count of this clone is one. The chain has TRBV4-3 and TRBJ2-5, with D uncertain. Germline V CDR1 and CDR2: LGHNA, YSLEER. V lost 0 bases, J lost 10 bases, and 15 bases lay in between. The length of the CDR3 is 14 residues. The CDR3, as DNA: TGCGCCAGCAGCCAAGATCTAACCAATAGGTACCAGTACTTC. Translation: CASSQDLTNRYQYF.

The chain carries TRBV4-2 and TRBJ2-1, with D possibly being TRBD1 or TRBD2 (6 bases each). Per the germline V gene, CDR1 is LGHNA and CDR2 is YNFKEQ. With 0 bases removed from V and 4 bases from J, the gap between germline ends came to 10 bases. The CDR3 extends over 15 amino acids. The CDR3 DNA follows: TGTGCCAGCAGCCAAGATAAAGGGGGGTACAATGAGCAGTTCTTC. This gives the protein CASSQDKGGYNEQFF.

This clone was seen just once. The rearrangement joins TRBV10-1 to TRBJ1-1; D unresolved. This CDR3 has 13 amino acids. V was trimmed by 4 bases and J by 8 bases, leaving 14 bases between them. The V gene's germline CDR1 is WNHNN and CDR2 SYGVQD (reference sequence). Written as DNA, the CDR3 is TGCGCCAGCAGTGCCCTTGGCGCGAGGGAAGCTTTCTTT. This sequence encodes CASSALGAREAFF.

This clone has more than one count but fewer than ten. J is TRBJ2-7 and V is TRBV24-1, with a weak D call TRBD1 (6 bases). CDR1 is KGHDR and CDR2 is SFDVKD in the germline V gene. The CDR3 runs 14 residues. Trimming left V 7 bases short and J 3 bases short, with 15 bases between. The CDR3 DNA follows: TGTGCCACCAGGGGGACATCAGGCTGCTACGAGCAGTACTTC. It is translated as CATRGTSGCYEQYF.

This clone was detected a few times. This chain joins TRBV6-5 and TRBJ2-7, with 9 bases matching TRBD2. With V trimmed by 6 bases and J by 2 bases, 8 bases remained unmatched. Germline-derived CDR1 and CDR2 are MNHEY and SVGAGI. This CDR3 is built from 15 residues. In DNA, the CDR3 is TGTGCCAGCAGAAGGGGGGCTAGCGGGACCTACGAGCAGTACTTC. Its translation is CASRRGASGTYEQYF.

In this sample, this clone turned up once. The genes are TRBV6-5 and TRBJ1-6; D remains unclear. The CDR3 has 13 amino acids. V was trimmed by 0 bases and J by 16 bases, leaving 13 bases between them. Germline loops: CDR1 MNHEY, CDR2 SVGAGI. The CDR3 loop reads CASSYSSPTQLHF. CDR3 bases: TGTGCCAGCAGTTACTCGAGTCCGACCCAACTCCACTTT.

The V and J genes are TRBV30 and TRBJ2-5; D unclear. The CDR3 totals 14 residues. The germline V gene encodes CDR1 GTSNPN and CDR2 SVGIG (reference sequence). V lost 1 base, J lost 5 bases, and 14 bases lay in between. CDR3 protein: CAWSEGSTWETQYF. The CDR3 bases are TGTGCCTGGAGTGAAGGATCAACCTGGGAGACCCAGTACTTC.

This clone came up once. This rearrangement joins TRBV25-1 to TRBJ2-7, with D possibly matching TRBD1 (6 bases). V was clipped by 4 bases and J by 3 bases, with 13 bases between them. The germline V gene encodes CDR1 MGHDK and CDR2 SYGVNS. The CDR3 extends over 14 amino acids. CDR3 in DNA: TGTGCCAGCAGTGGGTTAAAACAGGGCTACGAGCAGTACTTC. Protein product: CASSGLKQGYEQYF.

This chain joins TRBV28 and TRBJ2-3; 7 positions agree with TRBD1. J lost 1 base, V lost 7 bases, and 5 bases had no gene match. The CDR3 loop spans 14 amino acids. The germline CDR1 and CDR2 sequences are MDHEN and SYDVKM. The CDR3: CASKTGPGTDTQYF. CDR3 nucleotides: TGTGCCAGCAAGACAGGGCCGGGCACAGATACGCAGTATTTT.

In this sample, this clone turned up a few times. This rearrangement joins TRBV6-4 to TRBJ2-3; possibly TRBD2 for D (5 bases). Per germline, CDR1 MRHNA and CDR2 SNTAGT. The CDR3 loop spans 14 amino acids. V lost 2 bases and J lost 1, with 7 bases in between. The CDR3 protein is CASSDEAGTDTQYF. The CDR3 DNA follows: TGTGCCAGCAGTGACGAAGCGGGCACAGATACGCAGTATTTT.

DNA for the CDR3: TGTGCCAGCAGCTTCAGACCCACCGATGGCTACACCTTC. Protein product: CASSFRPTDGYTF. The chain links TRBV5-5 to TRBJ1-2; D remains ambiguous. Germline CDR1 SGHKS, CDR2 YYEKEE (reference sequence). The CDR3 totals 13 residues. V was shortened by 2 bases and J by 6 bases, with 11 bases between the two germline ends.

This rearrangement joins TRBV11-1 to TRBJ2-1, with a weak D call TRBD1 (5 bases). The V gene's germline CDR1 is SGHAT and CDR2 FQDESV (reference sequence). V lost 1 base and J 6 bases, leaving 10 bases between the germline ends. The CDR3 runs to 14 residues. CDR3 bases: TGTGCCAGCAGCTTAGGGGGCAGGGCCAATGAGCAGTTCTTC. Translated, it gives CASSLGGRANEQFF.

The chain joins TRBV7-8 to TRBJ2-7; no reliable D call. This CDR3 region has 15 residues. CDR1 is SGHVS and CDR2 is FQNEAQ in the germline V gene. The ends were cut back, 1 base at V and 6 bases at J, with 16 bases in the middle. The CDR3 DNA reads as TGTGCCAGCAGCTTAGTGGCTCTACGAGACGGCGAGCAGTACTTC. It codes for CASSLVALRDGEQYF.

The chain recombines TRBV28 with TRBJ1-1; 8 bases are a match to TRBD1. Germline CDR1 is MDHEN and CDR2 is SYDVKM. V trimming: 7 bases; J trimming: 4 bases; junction bases outside the gene matches: 5. The CDR3 sequence is 13 residues long. CDR3 amino acids: CASILQGVTEAFF. The CDR3 region has the DNA TGTGCCAGCATCCTACAGGGGGTCACTGAAGCTTTCTTT.

The chain joins TRBV5-4 to TRBJ1-2, with 9 bases lining up with TRBD1. The germline V gene encodes CDR1 SGHNT and CDR2 YYREEE (reference sequence). This CDR3 spans 14 amino acids. The V and J ends lost 5 bases and 7 bases, in that order; junction bases with no gene match: 9. This CDR3 reads CASRERTGVGGYTF. The CDR3 nucleotides read TGTGCCAGCAGAGAAAGGACAGGGGTAGGTGGCTACACCTTC.

The rearrangement links TRBV29-1 to TRBJ2-1, with TRBD1 matching over 7 bases. The CDR3 extends over 12 amino acids. CDR1 SQVTM and CDR2 ANQGSEA come from the germline V gene. Unmatched junction bases numbered 7, after V lost 6 bases and J lost 8 bases. The CDR3 DNA follows: TGCAGCGTCGGTACAGGGGTAGATGAGCAGTTCTTC. Encoded protein: CSVGTGVDEQFF.